This TCR beta chain was captured in a study of T cells after yellow fever vaccination. Notes on the study in general: Most clones from primary vaccination resurfaced after the booster (about 95% CD4, 70% to 90% CD8).

Details on this clonotype: What it recognizes is unknown.

They built TCR cDNA with 5'RACE template switching, a step that put in a universal primer site and UMIs. TCRdb re-called the 5' RACE reads through MiXCR, storing one row per CDR3 protein. The table records approximately 350,000 distinct CDR3 sequences, under 14% of them present only once. In germline, CDR1 is LNHDA, CDR2 SQIVND (reference sequence). CDR3 length: 18 residues. V was pared by 3 bases and J by 0 bases, with 10 bases of the junction left unmatched. This sequence joins TRBV19 and TRBJ2-1; 8 positions agree with TRBD2. The sample here was PBMCs, taken on the day of the first yellow fever vaccination. This clonotype was sampled from a man aged 18 to 35 who received the YFV17D yellow fever vaccine. In DNA, the CDR3 is TGTGCCAGTAGTATCGTCCTAGCGGGCCGCAGCTCCTACAATGAGCAGTTCTTC. Translated: CASSIVLAGRSSYNEQFF.